This T cell receptor (beta chain) comes out of a study of human T cells and chemical hapten exposure. This clonotype was recorded a few times. TCRdb redid the calling of the RACE reads with MiXCR, one entry per CDR3 protein. The sample lists just under 350,000 distinct CDR3 sequences; around 7% were seen once. Time point: patch test 1, 2 weeks after DPC sensitization. Documented treatment: therapeutic diphenylcyclopropenone sensitization with weekly scalp DPC. The CDR3 extends over 13 amino acids. V was shortened by 4 bases and J by 5 bases, with 12 bases between the two germline ends. Germline V gene data show CDR1 as SNHLY and CDR2 as FYNNEI.

This TCR derives from a woman in her late teens or twenties with alopecia areata. Some clones in this sample may be carry-over from other donors' samples. V is TRBV2 and J is TRBJ2-7, with D perhaps matching TRBD1 (6 bases). This specimen consisted of whole blood, obtained in connection with sensitization to the hapten diphenylcyclopropenone (DPC). Here the CDR3 DNA reads TGTGCCAGCAGTGTTACAGGGTACAACGAGCAGTACTTC. It yields the protein CASSVTGYNEQYF.